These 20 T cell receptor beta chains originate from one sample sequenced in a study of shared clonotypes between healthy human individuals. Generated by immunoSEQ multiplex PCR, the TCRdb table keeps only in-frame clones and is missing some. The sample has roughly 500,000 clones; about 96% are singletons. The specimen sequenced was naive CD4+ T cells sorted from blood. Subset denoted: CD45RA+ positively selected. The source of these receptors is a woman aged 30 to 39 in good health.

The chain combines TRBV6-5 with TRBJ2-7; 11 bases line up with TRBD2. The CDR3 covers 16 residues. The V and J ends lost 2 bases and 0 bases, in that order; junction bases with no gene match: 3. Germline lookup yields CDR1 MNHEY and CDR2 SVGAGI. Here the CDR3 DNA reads TGTGCCAGCAGTTACGGAGGGACTAGCGGCTCCTACGAGCAGTACTTC. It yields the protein CASSYGGTSGSYEQYF.

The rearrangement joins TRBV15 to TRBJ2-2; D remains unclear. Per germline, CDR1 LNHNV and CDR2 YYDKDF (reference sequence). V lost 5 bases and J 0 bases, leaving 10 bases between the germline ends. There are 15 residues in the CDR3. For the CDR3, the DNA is TGTGCCACCAGCGAACAGTTTTCGAACACCGGGGAGCTGTTTTTT. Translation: CATSEQFSNTGELFF.

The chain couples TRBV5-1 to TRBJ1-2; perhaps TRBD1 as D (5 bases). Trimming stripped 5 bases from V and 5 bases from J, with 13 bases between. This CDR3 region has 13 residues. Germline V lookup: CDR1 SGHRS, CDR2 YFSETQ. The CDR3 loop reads CASREAREYGYTF. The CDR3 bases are TGCGCCAGCAGGGAGGCCAGGGAGTATGGCTACACCTTC.

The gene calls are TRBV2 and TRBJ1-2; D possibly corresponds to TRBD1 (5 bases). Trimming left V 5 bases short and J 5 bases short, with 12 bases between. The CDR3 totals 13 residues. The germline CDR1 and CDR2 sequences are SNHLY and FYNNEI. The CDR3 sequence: CASSRDPEYGYTF. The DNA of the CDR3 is TGTGCCAGCAGTCGGGACCCGGAGTATGGCTACACCTTC.

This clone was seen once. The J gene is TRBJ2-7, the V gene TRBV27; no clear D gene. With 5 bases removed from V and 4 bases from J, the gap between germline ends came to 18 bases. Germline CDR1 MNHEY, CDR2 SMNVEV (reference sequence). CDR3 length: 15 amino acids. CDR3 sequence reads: CASSIRALEGYEQYF. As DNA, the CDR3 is TGTGCCAGCAGTATCCGGGCCCTGGAAGGTTACGAGCAGTACTTC.

This chain's CDR3 is CASSLGVGDEKLFF. The CDR3 nucleotides are TGTGCCAGCAGCTTAGGGGTGGGGGACGAAAAACTGTTTTTT. This chain connects TRBV7-8 to TRBJ1-4; perhaps TRBD1 as D (5 bases). Trimming took off 1 base at V and 8 bases at J, with 11 bases between the two ends. The CDR3 totals 14 residues. From germline, CDR1 is SGHVS and CDR2 FQNEAQ.

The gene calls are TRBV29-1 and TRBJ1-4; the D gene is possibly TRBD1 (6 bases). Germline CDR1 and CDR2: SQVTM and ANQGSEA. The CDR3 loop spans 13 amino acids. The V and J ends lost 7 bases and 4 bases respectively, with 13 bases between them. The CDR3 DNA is TGCAGCGCCAGGGAGGGGGGTAATGAAAAACTGTTTTTT. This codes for CSAREGGNEKLFF.

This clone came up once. The CDR3 protein is CASSHNPGQGAYNEQFF. In DNA form, the CDR3 reads TGCGCCAGCAGCCATAACCCTGGACAGGGGGCATACAATGAGCAGTTCTTC. This chain connects TRBV4-1 to TRBJ2-1; 11 bases align to TRBD1. V trimming: 3 bases; J trimming: 4 bases; junction bases outside the gene matches: 8. Per the germline V gene, CDR1 is MGHRA and CDR2 is YSYEKL. The CDR3 has 17 amino acids.

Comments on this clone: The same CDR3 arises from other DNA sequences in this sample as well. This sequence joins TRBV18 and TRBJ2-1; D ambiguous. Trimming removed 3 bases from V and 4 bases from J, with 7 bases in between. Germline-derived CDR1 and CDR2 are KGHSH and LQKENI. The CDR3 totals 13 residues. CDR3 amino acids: CASSPVRYNEQFF. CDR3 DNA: TGTGCCAGCTCACCGGTGCGGTACAATGAGCAGTTCTTC.

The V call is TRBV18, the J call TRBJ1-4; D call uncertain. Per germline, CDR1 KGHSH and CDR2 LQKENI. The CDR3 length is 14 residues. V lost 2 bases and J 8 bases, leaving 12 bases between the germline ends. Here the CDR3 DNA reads TGTGCCAGCTCACCAGGGGAAACAAAGGAAAAACTGTTTTTT. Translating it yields CASSPGETKEKLFF.

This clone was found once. This CDR3 is CASSLDGRKNEQFF. CDR3 coding DNA: TGCGCCAGCAGCTTGGACGGGAGGAAAAATGAGCAGTTCTTC. V usage is TRBV5-1 and J usage is TRBJ2-1, with 7 bases that match TRBD2. Germline V gene lookup returns CDR1 SGHRS and CDR2 YFSETQ. The junction had 4 bases not matched to a gene; V was cut back by 0 bases and J by 7 bases. This CDR3 comprises 14 residues.

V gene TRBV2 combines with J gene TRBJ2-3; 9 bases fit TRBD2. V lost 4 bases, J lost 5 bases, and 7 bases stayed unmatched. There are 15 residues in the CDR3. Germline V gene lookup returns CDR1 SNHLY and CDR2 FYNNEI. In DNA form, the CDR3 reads TGTGCCAGCAGTGCTGGCGGGAGGGCCGTAGATACGCAGTATTTT. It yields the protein CASSAGGRAVDTQYF.

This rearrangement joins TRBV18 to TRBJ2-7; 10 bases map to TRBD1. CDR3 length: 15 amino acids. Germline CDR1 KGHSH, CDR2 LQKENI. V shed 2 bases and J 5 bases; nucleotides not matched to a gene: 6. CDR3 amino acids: CASSPRDRGIHEQYF. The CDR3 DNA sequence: TGTGCCAGCTCACCAAGGGACAGGGGTATCCACGAGCAGTACTTC.

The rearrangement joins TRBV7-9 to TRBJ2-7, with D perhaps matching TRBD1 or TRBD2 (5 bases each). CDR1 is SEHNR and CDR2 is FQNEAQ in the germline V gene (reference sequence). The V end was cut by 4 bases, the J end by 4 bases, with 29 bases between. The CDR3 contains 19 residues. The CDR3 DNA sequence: TGTGCCAGCAGCTCGGGCTGGGCAGGGACGATTACTACAAGGTACGAGCAGTACTTC. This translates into CASSSGWAGTITTRYEQYF.

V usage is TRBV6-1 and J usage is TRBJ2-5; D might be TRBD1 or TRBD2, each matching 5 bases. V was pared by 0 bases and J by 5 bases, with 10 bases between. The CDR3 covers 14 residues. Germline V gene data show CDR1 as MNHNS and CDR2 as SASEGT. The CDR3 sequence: CASSEARGVETQYF. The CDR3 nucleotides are TGTGCCAGCAGTGAAGCGCGAGGGGTCGAGACCCAGTACTTC.

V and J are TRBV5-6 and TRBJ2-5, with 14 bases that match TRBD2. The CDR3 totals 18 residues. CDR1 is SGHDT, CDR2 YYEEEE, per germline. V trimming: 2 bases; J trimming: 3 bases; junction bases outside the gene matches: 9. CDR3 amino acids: CASSFPPGTSGREETQYF. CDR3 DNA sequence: TGTGCCAGCAGCTTCCCACCCGGGACTAGCGGGAGAGAAGAGACCCAGTACTTC.

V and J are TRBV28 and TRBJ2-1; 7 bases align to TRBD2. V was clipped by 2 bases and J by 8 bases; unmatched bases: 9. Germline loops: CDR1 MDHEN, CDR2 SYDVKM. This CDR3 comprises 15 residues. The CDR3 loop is CASSLTVAGFYEQFF. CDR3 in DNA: TGTGCCAGCAGTTTAACGGTAGCGGGTTTCTATGAGCAGTTCTTC. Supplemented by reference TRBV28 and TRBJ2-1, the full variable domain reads DVKVTQSSRYLVKRTGEKVFLECVQDMDHENMFWYRQDPGLGLRLIYFSYDVKMKEKGDIPEGYSVSREKKERFSLILESASTNQTSMYLCASSLTVAGFYEQFFGPGTRLTVL.

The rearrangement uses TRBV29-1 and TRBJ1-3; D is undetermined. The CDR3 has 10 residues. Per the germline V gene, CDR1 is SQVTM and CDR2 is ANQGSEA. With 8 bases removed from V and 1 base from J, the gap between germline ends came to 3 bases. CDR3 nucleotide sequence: TGCAGCCATTCTGGAAACACCATATATTTT. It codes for CSHSGNTIYF.

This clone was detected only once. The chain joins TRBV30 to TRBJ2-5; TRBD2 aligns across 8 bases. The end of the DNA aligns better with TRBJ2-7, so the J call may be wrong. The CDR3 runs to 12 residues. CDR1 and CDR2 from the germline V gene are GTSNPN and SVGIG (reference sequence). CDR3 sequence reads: CAGGAGEVEQYF. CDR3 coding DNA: TGTGCCGGAGGAGCGGGAGAGGTCGAGCAGTACTTC.

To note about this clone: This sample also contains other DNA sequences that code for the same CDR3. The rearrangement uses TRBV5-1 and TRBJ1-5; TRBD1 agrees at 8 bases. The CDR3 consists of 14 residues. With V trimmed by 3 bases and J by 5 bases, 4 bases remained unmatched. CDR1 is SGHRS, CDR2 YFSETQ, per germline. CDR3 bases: TGCGCCAGCAGCTCTACAGGGGGAGATCAGCCCCAGCATTTT. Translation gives CASSSTGGDQPQHF.